This TCR beta chain originates from a study of control samples from healthy donors and cancer patients. This CDR3 has 19 amino acids. V was trimmed by 2 bases and J by 3 bases, leaving 26 bases between them. In germline, CDR1 is SGHVS, CDR2 FQNEAQ. This table comes from immunoSEQ multiplex PCR, and its TCRdb copy is limited to in-frame clones, with some not included. The table records some 140,000 clones, 70% to 90% of them present only once. V and J are TRBV7-8 and TRBJ2-7; a weak D match, TRBD1 (5 bases). The TCR sequence derives from a woman in her 30s in good health. Sequencing was done on a sample of blood. CDR3 DNA sequence: TGTGCCAGCAGCTTAAGGGGCTCCCCCCGCTCTTATGATATCTACGAGCAGTACTTC. It is translated as CASSLRGSPRSYDIYEQYF.